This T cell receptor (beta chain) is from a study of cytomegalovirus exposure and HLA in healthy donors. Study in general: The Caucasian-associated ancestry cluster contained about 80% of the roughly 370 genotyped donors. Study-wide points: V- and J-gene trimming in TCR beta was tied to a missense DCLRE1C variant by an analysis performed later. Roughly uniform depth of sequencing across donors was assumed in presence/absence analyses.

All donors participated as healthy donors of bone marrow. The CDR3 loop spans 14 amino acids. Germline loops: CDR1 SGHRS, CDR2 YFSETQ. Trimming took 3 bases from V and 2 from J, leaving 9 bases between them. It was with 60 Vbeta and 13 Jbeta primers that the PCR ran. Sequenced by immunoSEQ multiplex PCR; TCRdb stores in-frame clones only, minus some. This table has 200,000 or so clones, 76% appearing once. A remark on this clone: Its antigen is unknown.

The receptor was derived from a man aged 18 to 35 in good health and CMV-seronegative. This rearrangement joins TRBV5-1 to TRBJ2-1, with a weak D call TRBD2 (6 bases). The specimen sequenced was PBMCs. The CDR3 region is CASSSGGPYNEQFF. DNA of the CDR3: TGCGCCAGCAGCTCCGGAGGGCCCTACAATGAGCAGTTCTTC. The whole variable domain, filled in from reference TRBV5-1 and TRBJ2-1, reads KAGVTQTPRYLIKTRGQQVTLSCSPISGHRSVSWYQQTPGQGLQFLFEYFSETQRNKGNFPGRFSGRQFSNSRSEMNVSTLELGDSALYLCASSSGGPYNEQFFGPGTRLTVL.